This T cell receptor beta chain was retrieved from a study of vaccination effects on CD4 cells after COVID-19. Study-level background: Viral peptide pools were used in the ViraFEST assay to expand antigen-specific CD4+ T cells, and sequencing came afterward.

On this clone: Its antigen is currently unknown.

Whole-study findings and limits: Predominantly, the post-vaccine spike-reactive clones of convalescents comprised new vaccine-induced clones. At late timepoints after vaccination, vaccine- and infection-induced clones shrank markedly.

Clones were read by immunoSEQ multiplex PCR, and TCRdb kept only the in-frame ones, dropping some. Among some 31,000 clones, around 74% were seen once, and the ten largest hold 6.5% to 7.5%. Between days 9 and 10 of culture, CD4+ T cells were separated out. Confirmation by PCR established that the person had SARS-CoV-2 infection between March and December 2020. Two-dose vaccination with either BNT162b2 or mRNA-1273 was given to the participants. V lost 3 bases, J lost 0 bases, and 2 bases stayed unmatched. CDR1 is KGHSH, CDR2 LQKENI, per germline. The CDR3 has 15 residues. The source of this sequence is a human donor who had a prior SARS-CoV-2 infection. V is TRBV18 and J is TRBJ2-7; TRBD1 matches 10 bases. The material sequenced was CD4+ T cells from PBMCs cultured without peptide, taken after COVID-19 vaccination. In DNA, the CDR3 is TGTGCCAGCTCACCGGACAGGGGGGACTCCTACGAGCAGTACTTC. This translates into CASSPDRGDSYEQYF.